This TCR beta chain was found in a study of blood T cell repertoires in COVID-19. Background on the study: Acute-phase and convalescent COVID-19 samples originated in the United States, Italy and Spain. The analysed material was cDNA or gDNA that came from T cells, B-cell-depleted T cells, or PBMCs.

The authors' processing: Nucleated cell counts were estimated from reference gene primer amplification. Sequenced by immunoSEQ multiplex PCR; TCRdb stores in-frame clones only, minus some. For V, J and clone size, that table is used; D and trimming come from the DNA. The table includes about 190,000 clones, around four fifths detected once. The ends lost 3 bases at V and 10 bases at J; junction bases unmatched: 6. This CDR3 is 13 amino acids long. J is TRBJ1-1 and V is TRBV12-3 or TRBV12-4; 9 nucleotides agree with TRBD1. The sequence derives from a woman aged 40-49 years with acute or convalescent COVID-19. The source material was peripheral blood. The CDR3 nucleotides are TGTGCCAGCAGTTTCACAGGGGGCGAAGGAGCTTTCTTT. It codes for CASSFTGGEGAFF.